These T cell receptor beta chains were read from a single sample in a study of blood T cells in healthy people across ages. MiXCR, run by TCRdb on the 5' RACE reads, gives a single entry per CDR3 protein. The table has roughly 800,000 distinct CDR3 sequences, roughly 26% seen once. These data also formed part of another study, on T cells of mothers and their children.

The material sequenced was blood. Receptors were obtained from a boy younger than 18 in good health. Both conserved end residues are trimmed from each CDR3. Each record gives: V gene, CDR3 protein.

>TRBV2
ASSELDTSYNEQF
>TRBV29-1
SVVGQRAF
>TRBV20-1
SARDQGLQETQY
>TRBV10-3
AIGGSVGRGERETQY
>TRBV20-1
SASPTGLNYGYT
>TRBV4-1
ASSQERSSGVGLNEKLF
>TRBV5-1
ASSLGRTGADTQY
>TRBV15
ATSRDTQGNQPQH
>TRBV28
ASSSGQVSHGYT
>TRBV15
ATSNRTATNEKLF
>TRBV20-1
SAVARTPNYGYT
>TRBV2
ASSDQGRGADEQY
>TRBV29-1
SSLRVPDYNEQF
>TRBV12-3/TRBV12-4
ASSSAGRGETQY
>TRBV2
ASIADAGKNIQY
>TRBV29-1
SVEDLGWGTEAF
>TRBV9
ASSRGLANNYEQY
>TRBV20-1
SARRGPGSEAF
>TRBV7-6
ASSPVRGPTYNEQF
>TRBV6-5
ASSYSTSVKQLASPLH
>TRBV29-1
SVESSNYGYT
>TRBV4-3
ASSYGTGRDNEQF
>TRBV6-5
ASSYGGGQGTDTQY
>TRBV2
ASRTGETQY
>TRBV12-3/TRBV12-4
ASSAGTLGSGNQPQH
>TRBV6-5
ASSYSTGPQETQY
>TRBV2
ASSATGTGDEQY
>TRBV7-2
ASSQNQGNYGYT
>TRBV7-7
ASSERDIGLSGANVLT
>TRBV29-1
SVGGPNTEAF
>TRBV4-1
ASSQPRRFNSPLH
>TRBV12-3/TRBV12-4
ASRRGSGANVLT
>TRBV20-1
SARGLRGRQETQY
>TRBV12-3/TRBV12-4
ASSRRTAYEQY
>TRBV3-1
ASSPQEGYEQY
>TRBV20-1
SAIWGRVGYT
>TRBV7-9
ASSRNSPLH
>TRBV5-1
ASSWPGQGGGTQY
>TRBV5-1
ASSFLSWTGKGAGELF
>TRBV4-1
ASSQGSLAGFTDTQY
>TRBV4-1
ASSPGDTFQETQY
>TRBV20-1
SATGPLGKQY
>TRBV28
ASSLRDSSNEKLF
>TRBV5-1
ASSGGNPAGEQY
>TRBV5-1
ASSLGSGRTYNEQF